These 6 T cell receptor beta chains originate from one sample sequenced in a study of blood T cell repertoires in COVID-19 (dated by TCRdb to 2018 to 2020). Libraries were constructed by the immunoSEQ multiplex PCR assay. In its TCRdb copy, this immuneACCESS table keeps in-frame sequences only and misses some clones. Where compared with another copy, unresolved V genes explain less than half of these, and the others have no known cause. Recorded for this sample are about 460,000 clones; 70% to 90% of them occurred a single time. More than 7.5% of the sample is in the top ten clones. Input material: PBMCs or T cells enriched from blood (not recorded which). The receptor set was obtained from a woman between 55 and 75 years old who had recovered from COVID-19.

The chain links TRBV3-1 (or the pseudogene TRBV3-2) to TRBJ1-4; the D gene is possibly TRBD1 (6 bases). Per germline, CDR1 LGHDT and CDR2 YNNKEL (reference sequence). The CDR3 extends over 14 amino acids. The V gene lost 2 bases and the J gene lost 4 bases, with 8 bases spanning the gap. In DNA form, the CDR3 reads TGTGCCAGCAGCCAACAGGGGTTTAATGAAAAACTGTTTTTT. Translated, it gives CASSQQGFNEKLFF.

The chain has TRBV2 and TRBJ1-1; the match to TRBD1 covers 7 bases. CDR1 and CDR2 (germline): SNHLY, FYNNEI. This CDR3 contains 14 residues. V trimming: 4 bases; J trimming: 6 bases; junction bases outside the gene matches: 8. The CDR3 here is CASSGGTESAEAFF. CDR3 bases: TGTGCCAGCAGTGGAGGGACAGAGTCGGCTGAAGCTTTCTTT.

The sample holds a few counts of this clone. The CDR3, as DNA: TGTGCCAGCAGTTTTGGGGGCGCAGAAGCCGGGGAGCTGTTTTTT. This translates into CASSFGGAEAGELFF. V gene TRBV28 combines with J gene TRBJ2-2; the D gene is possibly TRBD1 (6 bases). The germline CDR1 and CDR2 sequences are MDHEN and SYDVKM. This CDR3 is built from 15 residues. V lost 3 bases, J lost 6 bases, and 14 bases lay in between.

This chain joins TRBV6-2 or TRBV6-3 and TRBJ2-5; D unresolved. V shed 4 bases and J shed 5 bases, with 17 bases lying between them. Looked up from germline, CDR1 is MNHEY and CDR2 is SVGEGT. The CDR3 contains 15 residues. The CDR3 bases are TGTGCCAGCAGTTTAATATTGTTTACTCCCGAGACCCAGTACTTC. Encoded protein: CASSLILFTPETQYF.

CDR3 sequence reads: CAWSPRLPPGTQYF. The CDR3 DNA sequence: TGTGCCTGGAGCCCCCGGCTCCCTCCAGGGACCCAGTACTTC. The V and J genes are TRBV30 and TRBJ2-5, with D hard to call. CDR3 length equals 14 residues. The ends were cut back, 3 bases at V and 7 bases at J, with 18 bases in the middle. Germline V CDR1 and CDR2: GTSNPN, SVGIG (reference sequence).

The CDR3: CASSGGGTPYEQYV. The CDR3 coding sequence is TGTGCCAGCAGCGGGGGGGGGACCCCCTACGAGCAGTACGTC. The chain employs TRBV28 and TRBJ2-7; the match to TRBD2 covers 8 bases. The V segment lost 6 bases and the J segment 2 bases; nucleotides outside the gene matches: 6. This CDR3 is 14 amino acids long. The germline V gene has CDR1 MDHEN and CDR2 SYDVKM.